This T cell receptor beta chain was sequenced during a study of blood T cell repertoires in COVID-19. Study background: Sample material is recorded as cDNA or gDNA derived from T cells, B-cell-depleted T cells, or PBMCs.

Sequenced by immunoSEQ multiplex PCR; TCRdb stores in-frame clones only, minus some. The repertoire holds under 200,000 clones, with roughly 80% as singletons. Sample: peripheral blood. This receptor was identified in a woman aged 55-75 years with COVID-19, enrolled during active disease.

This chain's CDR3 is CASSSDGQGASGYTF. The CDR3 DNA sequence: TGCGCCAGCAGCTCCGACGGCCAGGGGGCTTCTGGCTACACCTTC. The chain employs TRBV5-1 and TRBJ1-2; 8 bases line up with TRBD1. Germline-derived CDR1 and CDR2 are SGHRS and YFSETQ. V was clipped by 3 bases and J by 7 bases; unmatched bases: 11. There are 15 residues in the CDR3. The full variable domain, with the rest looked up from reference TRBV5-1 and TRBJ1-2, is KAGVTQTPRYLIKTRGQQVTLSCSPISGHRSVSWYQQTPGQGLQFLFEYFSETQRNKGNFPGRFSGRQFSNSRSEMNVSTLELGDSALYLCASSSDGQGASGYTFGSGTRLTVV.